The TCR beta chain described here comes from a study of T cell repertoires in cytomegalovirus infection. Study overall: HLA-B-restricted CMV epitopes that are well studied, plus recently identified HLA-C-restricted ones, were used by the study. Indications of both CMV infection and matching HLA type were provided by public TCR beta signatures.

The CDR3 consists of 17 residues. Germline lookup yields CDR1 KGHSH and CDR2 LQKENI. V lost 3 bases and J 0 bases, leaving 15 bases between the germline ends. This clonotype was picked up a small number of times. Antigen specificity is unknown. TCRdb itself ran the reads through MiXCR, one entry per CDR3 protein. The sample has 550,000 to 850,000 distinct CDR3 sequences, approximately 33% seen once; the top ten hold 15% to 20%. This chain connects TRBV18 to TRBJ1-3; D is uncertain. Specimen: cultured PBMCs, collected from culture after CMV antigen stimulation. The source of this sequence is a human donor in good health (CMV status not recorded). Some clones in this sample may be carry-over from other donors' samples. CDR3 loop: CASSPSSSVISGNTIYF. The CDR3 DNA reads TGTGCCAGCTCACCTTCATCATCTGTCATCTCTGGAAACACCATATATTTT.